This is a list of T cell receptor beta chains from one sample in a study of blood T cell repertoires in COVID-19. Data came from immunoSEQ multiplex PCR; TCRdb stores just in-frame clones and leaves some out. The table shows some 25,000 clones, with 94% occurring only once. Sequenced material: peripheral blood. The source is a woman in her 50s with active COVID-19. Each CDR3 is given with its conserved first and last residue. A D gene is named only where the DNA matches it firmly. Clone size is shown for a subset of rows, as once, few, many or a class of expanded clone.

d_gene | j_gene | abundance | v_gene | CDR3nt | CDR3aa
TRBD2 | TRBJ2-7 | - | TRBV5-1 | TGCGCCAGCAGTTCCGGGACTAGCTCCTACGAGCAGTACTTC | CASSSGTSSYEQYF
- | TRBJ2-1 | - | TRBV7-2 | TGTGCCAGCAGCCCTCTCTCCCGCTCCTACAATGAGCAGTTCTTC | CASSPLSRSYNEQFF
- | TRBJ1-4 | once | TRBV23-1 | TGCGCCAGCGGCCATAGCGCGGACCTTAATGAAAAACTGTTTTTT | CASGHSADLNEKLFF
TRBD2 | TRBJ2-7 | - | TRBV19 | TGTGCCAGTAGTCGTAGCGGGGGGTCCTACGAGCAGTACTTC | CASSRSGGSYEQYF
- | TRBJ2-5 | - | TRBV6-2/TRBV6-3 | TGTGCCAGCAGTTACTCAACCAGGTCGGACCAAGAGACCCAGTACTTC | CASSYSTRSDQETQYF
TRBD2 | TRBJ2-3 | - | TRBV7-2 | TGTGCCAGCAGCTTAGGCTTACTAGCGGGAGATACGCAGTATTTT | CASSLGLLAGDTQYF
TRBD2 | TRBJ2-7 | - | TRBV14 | TGTGCCAGCAGCCAAGGCCACTCAGCGGGAGGTCGCGAGCAGTACTTC | CASSQGHSAGGREQYF
TRBD1 | TRBJ1-2 | - | TRBV19 | TGTGCCAGTAGCTATACCGGGACAGGATATGGCTACACCTTC | CASSYTGTGYGYTF
TRBD1 | TRBJ1-1 | - | TRBV28 | TGTGCCAGCACCAATCCCGGGACAGTGACTGAAGCTTTCTTT | CASTNPGTVTEAFF
TRBD1 | TRBJ2-5 | - | TRBV9 | TGTGCCAGCAGCGTAGAGGGGTACAGGGGACGAGAGACCCAGTACTTC | CASSVEGYRGRETQYF
TRBD2 | TRBJ2-3 | - | TRBV24-1 | TGTGCCACCAGTGATTTGGGGCGGGGGGGCACAGATACGCAGTATTTT | CATSDLGRGGTDTQYF
- | TRBJ1-6 | - | TRBV28 | TGTGCCAGCAGGGCGGATTCACCCCTCCACTTT | CASRADSPLHF
- | TRBJ1-5 | once | TRBV4-1 | TGCGCCAGCAGCCTTCATATCGGAGGCAATCAGCCCCAGCATTTT | CASSLHIGGNQPQHF
- | TRBJ2-3 | once | TRBV28 | TGTGCCAGCAGTCCAGGGCCCCCAGATACGCAGTATTTT | CASSPGPPDTQYF
- | TRBJ2-7 | - | TRBV4-1 | TGCGCCAGCGGCATTGGTGGTAGCACCTACGAGCAGTACTTC | CASGIGGSTYEQYF
- | TRBJ1-4 | - | TRBV28 | TGTGCCAGCAGCTTTGAGTCCGGGGCGGGAGAAAAACTGTTTTTT | CASSFESGAGEKLFF